The 28 T cell receptor beta chains in this list originate from one sample, sequenced in a study of molecular identifiers for immune sequencing clone quantification. TCRdb passed the PCR reads through MiXCR, listing each CDR3 protein once. The sample records about 320,000 distinct CDR3 sequences, about a fifth being singletons. Sequences were obtained from naive CD8+ T cells from blood, with Jurkat cell RNA spiked in. Stated subset: FACS-sorted CD8+CD4-CCR7+CD45RA+ naive T cells. Every receptor here comes from a human donor in good health. Some libraries in this study had Jurkat cell RNA spiked in.

This clonotype was seen only once. At one boundary the junction diverges from the germline segment, which might be a read error. V gene TRBV4-3 combines with J gene TRBJ2-5; D is tentatively TRBD1 or TRBD2 (5 bases each). CDR3 length: 14 amino acids. From germline, CDR1 is LGHNA and CDR2 YSLEER. CDR3 DNA sequence: TGCGCCGGCAGCCAAGAAAGCAGGGACGAGACCCAGTACTTC. Protein product: CAGSQESRDETQYF.

There are many counts of this clonotype. The chain employs TRBV20-1 and TRBJ2-7; D is unresolved. The CDR3 is 15 residues long. The germline V and J ends were trimmed by 3 bases and 11 bases, with 26 bases remaining between them. CDR1 is DFQATT, CDR2 SNEGSKA, per germline (reference sequence). Here the CDR3 DNA reads TGCAGTGCTAGGGACGAGCTTTCAGGTCTATCTACGGAGTACTTC. The encoded protein is CSARDELSGLSTEYF.

Of note for this clonotype: Given a much more abundant clone one base away, this may be a read error. J is TRBJ2-3 and V is TRBV12-3 or TRBV12-4, with TRBD2 matching over 11 bases. The CDR3 loop spans 15 amino acids. J gave up 10 bases and V 4 bases, and 10 bases lay outside the gene matches. CDR3 nucleotide sequence: TGTGCCAGCAGTTGGTCTAGCGGGAGGCCGGATGCGCAGTATTTT. Its translation: CASSWSSGRPDAQYF.

The rearrangement uses TRBV27 and TRBJ2-3, with unresolved D. The CDR3 runs 14 residues. The V end lost 7 bases, the J end lost 0 bases, and 11 bases lay between the germline ends. CDR1 is MNHEY and CDR2 is SMNVEV in the germline V gene (reference sequence). CDR3 DNA sequence: TGTGCCAGCAAGGAGTATCCTAGCACAGATACGCAGTATTTT. It codes for CASKEYPSTDTQYF.

The V and J genes are TRBV12-3 or TRBV12-4 and TRBJ2-5, with a tentative D call TRBD2 (5 bases). With 5 bases removed from V and 2 bases from J, the gap between germline ends came to 24 bases. The CDR3 is 18 residues long. Here the CDR3 reads CASSPETFSWGVQETQYF. CDR3 sequence (DNA): TGTGCCAGCAGTCCCGAAACCTTTAGCTGGGGAGTACAAGAGACCCAGTACTTC.

To note about this clonotype: This may be a read error, as it is one base from a much larger clone. The chain has TRBV20-1 and TRBJ1-6; D unclear. Germline values: CDR1 DFQATT, CDR2 SNEGSKA (reference sequence). The CDR3 has 15 residues. In DNA, the CDR3 is TGCAGTGCTAGGGATTTGGAGTCCCTTAATTCACCCCTCCGCTTT. It specifies CSARDLESLNSPLRF.

To note about this clonotype: A much larger clone sits a single nucleotide away, making a read error possible. V usage is TRBV4-3 and J usage is TRBJ2-7; 8 bases are a match to TRBD2. With V trimmed by 1 base and J by 4 bases, 9 bases remained unmatched. The CDR3 runs 16 residues. CDR1 is LGHNA, CDR2 YSLEER, per germline. The CDR3 sequence: CASSQGYFSGTYEQYF. DNA of the CDR3: TGCGCCAGCAGCCAAGGTTACTTTAGCGGGACTTACGAGCAGTACTTC.

The table lists this clonotype with many counts. The chain joins TRBV6-2 or TRBV6-3 to TRBJ2-2, with D tentatively TRBD1 (6 bases). CDR1 MNHEY and CDR2 SVGEGT come from the germline V gene. The CDR3 totals 13 residues. Trimming took 6 bases from V and 7 from J, leaving 12 bases between them. The CDR3 sequence is CASRAGVGGELFF. CDR3 nucleotides: TGTGCCAGCAGGGCAGGGGTCGGCGGGGAGCTGTTTTTT.

With respect to this clonotype: One base away lies a much larger clone, so this may be a sequencing read error. The CDR3 here is CASSPTSGLYGEQFF. The CDR3 coding sequence is TGTGCCAGCAGCCCGACTAGCGGTCTTTATGGTGAGCAGTTCTTC. The chain is built from TRBV5-4 and TRBJ2-1, with 9 positions matching TRBD2. Losses at the gene ends were 4 bases for V and 9 bases for J; bases not matched to a gene: 11. CDR1 SGHNT and CDR2 YYREEE come from the germline V gene (reference sequence). The CDR3 extends over 15 amino acids.

V gene TRBV6-5 combines with J gene TRBJ2-2, with TRBD2 as a possible D gene (6 bases). The CDR3 has 16 residues. The germline V gene has CDR1 MNHEY and CDR2 SVGAGI. Between the trimmed V and J ends, which lost 0 bases and 5 bases, there was a span of 13 bases. The DNA for the CDR3 is TGTGCCAGCAGTTACTCGGTCGGGGGTGGAACCGGGGAGCTGTTTTTT. It codes for CASSYSVGGGTGELFF.

This clonotype appeared a few times. J is TRBJ2-4 and V is TRBV27; D not resolved. This CDR3 contains 16 residues. Germline V gene sequence: CDR1 MNHEY, CDR2 SMNVEV (reference sequence). V lost 6 bases and J 0 bases, leaving 15 bases between the germline ends. The CDR3 loop is CASSPWAVLAKNIQYF. The CDR3 bases are TGTGCCAGCAGCCCCTGGGCAGTCCTAGCCAAAAACATTCAGTACTTC.

Turning to this clonotype: This sequence may be a read error, since a much larger clone differs from it by one base. The chain uses TRBV7-9 and TRBJ2-2, with 10 bases aligning to TRBD1. The germline V gene encodes CDR1 SEHNR and CDR2 FQNEAQ (reference sequence). Trimming cost V 7 bases and J 1 base; bases outside gene matches: 6. The CDR3 consists of 16 residues. The CDR3 nucleotides are TGTGCCAGCAACCCCCGGGACAGGGGGAACACCGGGGAGCTGTTTTTT. Its protein product is CASNPRDRGNTGELFF.

The chain employs TRBV4-3 and TRBJ2-1; 16 bases agree with TRBD2. The CDR3 is made up of 17 amino acids. Germline CDR1 reads LGHNA; CDR2 reads YSLEER. Trimming removed 0 bases from V and 7 bases from J; junction bases left unmatched: 3. The CDR3 loop is CASSQEPGLAGGNEQFF. DNA of the CDR3: TGCGCCAGCAGCCAAGAGCCGGGACTAGCGGGAGGGAATGAGCAGTTCTTC.

This clonotype has at least ten counts. The rearrangement joins TRBV30 to TRBJ2-3, with D hard to call. V was cut by 1 base and J by 0 bases, with 5 bases left in between. There are 13 residues in the CDR3. CDR1 is GTSNPN and CDR2 is SVGIG in the germline V gene (reference sequence). The DNA of the CDR3 is TGTGCCTGGAGTGGCACTAGCACAGATACGCAGTATTTT. Protein sequence: CAWSGTSTDTQYF.

This clonotype was counted at least ten times. The chain is built from TRBV27 and TRBJ2-5; D possibly corresponds to TRBD1 (5 bases). CDR3 length: 16 residues. Deletions cut 5 bases from V and 2 bases from J, with 18 bases between. CDR1 and CDR2 (germline): MNHEY, SMNVEV (reference sequence). The CDR3 DNA is TGTGCCAGCAGTCCGCACCTTCGACAGCCTCAAGAGACCCAGTACTTC. Translated, it gives CASSPHLRQPQETQYF.

The sample holds a few counts of this clonotype. This rearrangement joins TRBV4-3 to TRBJ2-7; TRBD2 matches at 11 bases. The CDR3 is 18 residues long. In germline, CDR1 is LGHNA, CDR2 YSLEER. V lost 0 bases to trimming and J lost 2 bases; unmatched junction nucleotides: 9. The CDR3 here is CASSQDRTLAGATYEQYF. In DNA form, the CDR3 reads TGCGCCAGCAGCCAAGATAGAACACTAGCGGGAGCGACCTACGAGCAGTACTTC.

V is TRBV13 and J is TRBJ2-5, with a possible D match to TRBD2 (6 bases). CDR1 is PRHDT, CDR2 FYEKMQ, per germline (reference sequence). Trimming shortened V by 2 bases and J by 1 base, and 11 bases separated the two germline ends. The CDR3 length is 15 residues. The CDR3 nucleotides are TGTGCCAGCAGCTTAATAGCGGCGAGCCAAGAGACCCAGTACTTC. Translated: CASSLIAASQETQYF. Full variable domain (missing parts from reference TRBV13 and TRBJ2-5): AAGVIQSPRHLIKEKRETATLKCYPIPRHDTVYWYQQGPGQDPQFLISFYEKMQSDKGSIPDRFSAQQFSDYHSELNMSSLELGDSALYFCASSLIAASQETQYFGPGTRLLVL.

Note on this clonotype: The CDR3 does not close with the conserved phenylalanine or tryptophan, likely indicating a read error. The gene calls are TRBV20-1 and TRBJ1-1; D uncertain. The CDR3 spans 10 residues. Trimming took 5 bases from V and 7 from J, leaving 8 bases between them. CDR1 DFQATT and CDR2 SNEGSKA come from the germline V gene (reference sequence). CDR3 coding DNA: TGCAGTGCTCTTCGCAGTGAAGCTTTCCTT. It codes for CSALRSEAFL.

This clonotype was observed many times. V gene TRBV24-1 combines with J gene TRBJ2-1; tentatively, D is TRBD1 or TRBD2 (5 bases each). Germline CDR1 reads KGHDR; CDR2 reads SFDVKD. This CDR3 is 15 amino acids long. Trimming left V 4 bases short and J 3 bases short, with 12 bases between. The CDR3 coding sequence is TGTGCCACCAGTGAAGGTTCAGGGAGCTACAATGAGCAGTTCTTC. This codes for CATSEGSGSYNEQFF.

The chain combines TRBV6-6 with TRBJ2-1, with 11 bases matching TRBD2. Per the germline V gene, CDR1 is MNHNY and CDR2 is SVGAGI (reference sequence). The V gene end was trimmed by 6 bases and the J gene end by 10 bases; junction bases not matched to a gene: 11. This CDR3 comprises 15 residues. This CDR3 reads CASSPLAGGSGEQFF. The DNA of the CDR3 is TGTGCCAGCAGCCCTCTAGCGGGGGGTTCGGGGGAGCAGTTCTTC.

Points on this clonotype: A read error may produce the germline difference seen at one junction end. This chain connects TRBV6-6 to TRBJ1-5; D remains unclear. This CDR3 region has 16 residues. Germline lookup yields CDR1 MNHNY and CDR2 SVGAGI (reference sequence). The CDR3 nucleotides are TGTGCCAGAAGTTACGAGTGGGAAGATAGCAATCAGCCCCAGCATTTT. This codes for CARSYEWEDSNQPQHF.

This clonotype was counted at least ten times. The gene calls are TRBV11-2 and TRBJ1-4; no clear D gene. The CDR3 contains 12 residues. The germline V gene has CDR1 SGHAT and CDR2 FQNNGV. V dropped 6 bases and J dropped 8 bases, with 10 bases sitting between them. As DNA, the CDR3 is TGTGCCAGCAGATCACTCCCGGAAAAACTGTTTTTT. Protein sequence: CASRSLPEKLFF.

This clonotype was observed many times. This chain links TRBV5-1 with TRBJ2-1; 8 bases fit TRBD1. There are 15 residues in the CDR3. Germline CDR1 SGHRS, CDR2 YFSETQ. Trimming removed 5 bases from V and 0 bases from J; junction bases left unmatched: 4. This CDR3 reads CASREDRDSYNEQFF. The CDR3 bases are TGCGCCAGCAGAGAGGACAGGGACTCCTACAATGAGCAGTTCTTC.

This clonotype was seen many times. The J gene is TRBJ2-2, the V gene TRBV5-1, with 9 bases aligning to TRBD2. CDR3 length: 16 residues. Unmatched junction bases numbered 5, after V lost 2 bases and J lost 3 bases. From germline, CDR1 is SGHRS and CDR2 YFSETQ. The CDR3 nucleotides are TGCGCCAGCAGCTTTTTGTCTAGCGGGGACACCGGGGAGCTGTTTTTT. Protein product: CASSFLSSGDTGELFF. Full variable domain (outside the CDR3, taken from reference TRBV5-1 and TRBJ2-2): KAGVTQTPRYLIKTRGQQVTLSCSPISGHRSVSWYQQTPGQGLQFLFEYFSETQRNKGNFPGRFSGRQFSNSRSEMNVSTLELGDSALYLCASSFLSSGDTGELFFGEGSRLTVL.

This clonotype was detected many times. The chain combines TRBV7-2 with TRBJ2-3; D perhaps matches TRBD2 (5 bases). This CDR3 has 16 residues. Germline V CDR1 and CDR2: SGHTA, FQGNSA. Trimming stripped 3 bases from V and 5 bases from J, with 18 bases between. CDR3 sequence: CASSFGVSGGVDTQYF. For the CDR3, the DNA is TGTGCCAGCAGCTTCGGGGTGTCAGGAGGTGTAGATACGCAGTATTTT.

This clonotype came up many times. The V call is TRBV9, the J call TRBJ2-6; 8 bases are shared with TRBD2. Germline V gene data show CDR1 as SGDLS and CDR2 as YYNGEE. With 1 base clipped from V and 4 bases from J, the junction kept 7 bases outside the gene matches. The CDR3 extends over 17 amino acids. CDR3 amino acids: CASSVRREVSGANVLTF. The CDR3 coding sequence is TGTGCCAGCAGCGTACGGCGGGAGGTGTCAGGGGCCAACGTCCTGACTTTC.

This clonotype showed up just a few times. This chain joins TRBV5-5 and TRBJ2-3; D possibly corresponds to TRBD1 (6 bases). V was pared by 0 bases and J by 0 bases, with 8 bases between. This CDR3 has 15 residues. Germline V gene lookup returns CDR1 SGHKS and CDR2 YYEKEE (reference sequence). DNA for the CDR3: TGTGCCAGCAGCTTGGCAGGGGCGAGCACAGATACGCAGTATTTT. Translated, it gives CASSLAGASTDTQYF.

Notes on this clonotype: The CDR3 does not end in the conserved phenylalanine or tryptophan, so this is likely a read error. The rearrangement uses TRBV19 and TRBJ1-1, with a weak D call TRBD1 (5 bases). Germline V gene lookup returns CDR1 LNHDA and CDR2 SQIVND (reference sequence). The V gene lost 4 bases and the J gene lost 8 bases, with 14 bases spanning the gap. CDR3 length: 13 amino acids. In DNA form, the CDR3 reads TGTGCCAGTAGTAGTGGGGCTCGAAACGAAGCTTTCCTT. This sequence encodes CASSSGARNEAFL.